The 20 T cell receptor beta chains in this list originate from one sample, sequenced in a study of shared clonotypes between healthy human individuals. Assay used: immunoSEQ multiplex PCR; TCRdb lists only in-frame clones, some missing. This table has approximately 470,000 clones, 81% appearing once. Sample: PBMCs. Receptors were obtained from a woman in her 40s in good health. Some clones in this sample may be carry-over from other donors' samples.

Concerning this clone itself: A far larger clone is one base from this, pointing to a likely read error. This sample includes further DNA sequences coding for the same CDR3. V gene TRBV10-3 combines with J gene TRBJ2-2; TRBD2 matches 9 bases. The germline V gene encodes CDR1 ENHRY and CDR2 SYGVKD. The CDR3 length is 16 residues. The CDR3 sequence: CAISVPSGTNTGELFF. CDR3 bases: TGTGCCATCAGTGTCCCTAGCGGGACGAACACCGGGGAGCTGTTTTTC.

The V and J genes are TRBV7-3 and TRBJ1-1, with TRBD1 as a possible D gene (5 bases). CDR1 and CDR2 from the germline V gene are SGHTA and FQGTGA. This CDR3 has 16 amino acids. Trimming shortened V by 3 bases and J by 4 bases, and 18 bases separated the two germline ends. The CDR3 sequence is CASSLIPRGGGTEAFF. The CDR3, as DNA: TGTGCCAGCAGCTTGATCCCCCGCGGGGGGGGCACTGAAGCTTTCTTT.

About this clone: Distinct nucleotide sequences in the sample also encode this CDR3. The J gene is TRBJ2-7, the V gene TRBV5-1, with D tentatively TRBD2 (6 bases). The V and J ends lost 0 bases and 1 base respectively, with 11 bases between them. From germline, CDR1 is SGHRS and CDR2 YFSETQ. There are 15 residues in the CDR3. The CDR3 reads CASSLAGSGSYEQYF. CDR3 bases: TGCGCCAGCAGCTTGGCTGGTAGCGGTTCCTACGAGCAGTACTTC.

This chain uses TRBV5-1 with TRBJ2-2; a weak D match, TRBD1 (6 bases). Germline CDR1 reads SGHRS; CDR2 reads YFSETQ. The CDR3 spans 16 residues. Trimming shortened V by 4 bases and J by 5 bases, and 18 bases separated the two germline ends. CDR3 sequence: CASSNPPEGVTGELFF. CDR3 bases: TGCGCCAGCAGCAACCCCCCAGAGGGGGTTACCGGGGAGCTGTTTTTT.

Of note for this clone: A far larger clone differs by one base, so this is likely a read error. J is TRBJ2-2 and V is TRBV18; 14 nucleotides align to TRBD2. This CDR3 is built from 15 residues. J gave up 6 bases and V 3 bases, and 0 bases lay outside the gene matches. The germline gives CDR1 KGHSH, CDR2 LQKENI. The CDR3: CASSPGLAGAGELFF. The CDR3 DNA reads as TGTGCCAGCTCACCGGGACTAGCGGGAGCCGGGGAGCTGTTTTTT.

CDR3 residues: CAWSAAGGGDTQYF. The CDR3 DNA follows: TGTGCCTGGAGTGCAGCGGGAGGAGGTGATACGCAGTATTTT. The chain links TRBV30 to TRBJ2-3; the match to TRBD2 covers 9 bases. CDR1 is GTSNPN, CDR2 SVGIG, per germline (reference sequence). Losses at the gene ends were 1 base for V and 6 bases for J; bases not matched to a gene: 5. The CDR3 totals 14 residues.

In regard to this clone: Only one base separates this from a far larger clonotype, so it likely reflects a read error. V usage is TRBV6-4 and J usage is TRBJ1-1, with D tentatively TRBD1 (5 bases). Germline loops: CDR1 MRHNA, CDR2 SNTAGT. The CDR3 is made up of 14 amino acids. V lost 3 bases and J lost 6, with 14 bases in between. The CDR3 reads CASSETTGSPEAFF. For the CDR3, the DNA is TGTGCCAGCAGTGAGACAACAGGTTCCCCTGAAGCTTTCTTT.

V gene TRBV11-2 combines with J gene TRBJ2-2; D not resolved. Germline CDR1 SGHAT, CDR2 FQNNGV. V gave up 5 bases and J gave up 3 bases, with 4 bases separating them. This CDR3 has 12 residues. CDR3 nucleotide sequence: TGTGCCAGCAGCGTGTACACCGGGGAGCTGTTTTTT. Residues: CASSVYTGELFF. Full variable domain (remainder filled in from reference TRBV11-2 and TRBJ2-2): EAGVAQSPRYKIIEKRQSVAFWCNPISGHATLYWYQQILGQGPKLLIQFQNNGVVDDSQLPKDRFSAERLKGVDSTLKIQPAKLEDSAVYLCASSVYTGELFFGEGSRLTVL.

Comments on this clone: A read error may be the cause here, since a much bigger clone is one base away. The chain employs TRBV6-1 and TRBJ2-3; 7 bases map to TRBD1. Germline CDR1 reads MNHNS; CDR2 reads SASEGT. With V trimmed by 6 bases and J by 4 bases, 10 bases remained unmatched. This CDR3 has 15 amino acids. CDR3 protein: CASRSSGTVADTQYF. Written as DNA, the CDR3 is TGTGCCAGCAGATCCTCCGGGACAGTGGCAGATACGCAGTATTTT.

Of note for this clone: Other DNA sequences in this specimen translate into the identical CDR3. The chain couples TRBV10-3 to TRBJ1-1; no firm D call. V was trimmed by 3 bases and J by 2 bases, leaving 10 bases between them. In germline, CDR1 is ENHRY, CDR2 SYGVKD. This CDR3 has 14 residues. The CDR3 reads CAISDLGRNTEAFF. DNA for the CDR3: TGTGCCATCAGTGATTTGGGCCGCAACACTGAAGCTTTCTTT.

This clone has only one observation. This rearrangement joins TRBV7-9 to TRBJ2-7; tentative D call: TRBD1 (5 bases). Germline CDR1 is SEHNR and CDR2 is FQNEAQ (reference sequence). Trimming left V 5 bases short and J 7 bases short, with 18 bases between. The CDR3 contains 14 residues. The CDR3 bases are TGTGCCAGCAGCCCCCCAGGGCCCCCAGGAGAGCAGTACTTC. Protein: CASSPPGPPGEQYF.

Concerning this clone itself: This likely reflects a read error, since a far larger clone is one base away. The identical CDR3 is also encoded by other nucleotide sequences in the sample. This chain links TRBV18 with TRBJ2-5; TRBD2 agrees at 14 bases. The J segment lost 11 bases and the V segment lost 3 bases, leaving 8 bases of the junction unmatched. The CDR3 contains 15 residues. Germline CDR1 reads KGHSH; CDR2 reads LQKENI. The CDR3, as DNA: TGTGCCAGCTCACCTACCCAGGGACTAGCGGGAGAGCAGTACTTC. This sequence encodes CASSPTQGLAGEQYF.

For this clone: A read error may explain this, as a much larger clone is one base away. This sample also contains other DNA sequences that code for the same CDR3. The chain combines TRBV5-4 with TRBJ2-2, with 13 bases lining up with TRBD2. CDR3 length equals 16 residues. Germline CDR1 reads SGHNT; CDR2 reads YYREEE (reference sequence). The CDR3 spells CASSRGLAGVVGELFF. The CDR3, as DNA: TGTGCCAGCAGCCGTGGACTAGCGGGAGTGGTCGGGGAGCTGTTCTTT.

Ten or more counts support this clone. This specimen includes other DNA sequences encoding the same CDR3. V usage is TRBV5-4 and J usage is TRBJ2-2, with D perhaps matching TRBD2 (6 bases). The V and J ends lost 0 bases and 3 bases respectively, with 9 bases between them. The CDR3 is 15 amino acids. The germline V gene encodes CDR1 SGHNT and CDR2 YYREEE (reference sequence). For the CDR3, the DNA is TGTGCCAGCAGCTTGGGGGGGACTTACACCGGGGAGCTGTTTTTT. Its translation is CASSLGGTYTGELFF.

The gene calls are TRBV5-4 and TRBJ2-1, with 12 positions matching TRBD2. Germline CDR1 and CDR2: SGHNT and YYREEE (reference sequence). The CDR3 is 17 amino acids. The J segment lost 0 bases and the V segment lost 4 bases, leaving 5 bases of the junction unmatched. DNA for the CDR3: TGTGCCAGCAGCCAGGGACTAGCGGGTAGCTCCTACAATGAGCAGTTCTTC. Its translation is CASSQGLAGSSYNEQFF.

The chain employs TRBV27 and TRBJ2-2; D possibly corresponds to TRBD1 (5 bases). This CDR3 is built from 16 residues. V lost 4 bases and J 0 bases, leaving 12 bases between the germline ends. Germline CDR1 and CDR2: MNHEY and SMNVEV (reference sequence). The CDR3 loop is CASSSYDRANTGELFF. The CDR3 nucleotides read TGTGCCAGCAGTTCCTACGACAGAGCGAACACCGGGGAGCTGTTTTTT.

This clone has a count of ten or more. In the same sample, other DNA sequences code for this CDR3. The chain employs TRBV7-7 and TRBJ2-3, with TRBD1 as a possible D gene (5 bases). With 5 bases removed from V and 3 bases from J, the gap between germline ends came to 9 bases. There are 13 residues in the CDR3. Looked up from germline, CDR1 is SSHAT and CDR2 is FNYEAQ (reference sequence). The CDR3 sequence is CASSQDSTDTQYF. For the CDR3, the DNA is TGTGCCAGCAGCCAAGACAGTACAGATACGCAGTATTTT.

This clone was seen repeatedly, ten times or more. CDR3 region: CASSSRDSSSTDTQYF. As DNA, the CDR3 is TGTGCCAGCAGCTCCCGGGACAGCTCCTCCACAGATACGCAGTATTTT. The chain employs TRBV5-4 and TRBJ2-3; TRBD1 matches 7 bases. Germline assignment: CDR1 SGHNT and CDR2 YYREEE (reference sequence). The V and J ends lost 3 bases and 2 bases, in that order; junction bases with no gene match: 9. The length of the CDR3 is 16 residues.

The chain uses TRBV7-6 and TRBJ2-7; D is undetermined. V lost 0 bases and J lost 6, with 12 bases in between. The germline V gene encodes CDR1 SGHVS and CDR2 FNYEAQ. The CDR3 loop spans 14 amino acids. The CDR3: CASSLATSSLEQYF. The CDR3 DNA reads TGTGCCAGCAGCTTAGCCACTTCTAGTCTCGAGCAGTACTTC.

The chain recombines TRBV30 with TRBJ2-1; 10 bases match TRBD2. The CDR3 totals 17 residues. V gave up 1 base and J gave up 4 bases; unmatched junction bases: 10. Germline lookup yields CDR1 GTSNPN and CDR2 SVGIG (reference sequence). CDR3 amino acids: CAWSGTRTSGNYNEQFF. In nucleotides, the CDR3 is TGTGCCTGGAGTGGAACTAGAACTAGCGGGAATTACAATGAGCAGTTCTTC. Full variable domain (outside the CDR3, taken from reference TRBV30 and TRBJ2-1): SQTIHQWPATLVQPVGSPLSLECTVEGTSNPNLYWYRQAAGRGLQLLFYSVGIGQISSEVPQNLSASRPQDRQFILSSKKLLLSDSGFYLCAWSGTRTSGNYNEQFFGPGTRLTVL.